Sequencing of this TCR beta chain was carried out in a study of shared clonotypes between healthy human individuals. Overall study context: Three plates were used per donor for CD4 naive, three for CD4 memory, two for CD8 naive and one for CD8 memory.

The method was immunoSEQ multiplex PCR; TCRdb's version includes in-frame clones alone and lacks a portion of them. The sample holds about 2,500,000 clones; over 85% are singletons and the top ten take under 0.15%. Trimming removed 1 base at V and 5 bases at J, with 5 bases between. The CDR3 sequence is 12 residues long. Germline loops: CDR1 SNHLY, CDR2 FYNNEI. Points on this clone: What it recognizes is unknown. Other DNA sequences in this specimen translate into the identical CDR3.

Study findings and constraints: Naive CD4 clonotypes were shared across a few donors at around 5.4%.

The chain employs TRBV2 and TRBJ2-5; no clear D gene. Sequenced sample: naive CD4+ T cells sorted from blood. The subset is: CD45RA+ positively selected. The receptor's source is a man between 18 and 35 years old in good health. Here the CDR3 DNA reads TGTGCCAGCAGTGAAGTCGGCGAGACCCAGTACTTC. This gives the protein CASSEVGETQYF. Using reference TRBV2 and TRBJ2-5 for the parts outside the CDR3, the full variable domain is EPEVTQTPSHQVTQMGQEVILRCVPISNHLYFYWYRQILGQKVEFLVSFYNNEISEKSEIFDDQFSVERPDGSNFTLKIRSTKLEDSAMYFCASSEVGETQYFGPGTRLLVL.